The 23 T cell receptor beta chains below all came from one sample that was sequenced in a study of T cell changes during pregnancy in multiple sclerosis. Sequencing was performed with immunoSEQ multiplex PCR; in TCRdb, only in-frame clones are kept and a portion is missing. Of around 63,000 clones in the sample, over 80% were seen once. This material consisted of CD8+ T cells from peripheral blood mononuclear cells, taken in the third trimester of pregnancy. These receptors originate from a female donor in good health, enrolled as a control in a pregnancy study.

The chain couples TRBV7-2 to TRBJ1-1, with unresolved D. The CDR3 is 14 amino acids. V was shortened by 2 bases and J by 3 bases, with 10 bases between the two germline ends. The germline V gene encodes CDR1 SGHTA and CDR2 FQGNSA. CDR3 nucleotide sequence: TGTGCCAGCAGCTTATTAGCCTTATACACTGAAGCTTTCTTT. Its protein is CASSLLALYTEAFF.

The J gene is TRBJ1-1, the V gene TRBV10-3; 7 nucleotides agree with TRBD1. Germline CDR1 is ENHRY and CDR2 is SYGVKD. This CDR3 region has 13 residues. J lost 1 base, V lost 8 bases, and 4 bases had no gene match. Here the CDR3 DNA reads TGTGCCATCGACAGGGACGGGAACACTGAAGCTTTCTTT. Protein: CAIDRDGNTEAFF.

The chain joins TRBV19 to TRBJ1-1, with 11 bases lining up with TRBD1. Germline CDR1 is LNHDA and CDR2 is SQIVND (reference sequence). CDR3 size: 14 residues. Trimming took 6 bases from V and 5 from J; bases not matched to a gene: 5. The CDR3 DNA follows: TGTGCCAGTAGGTGGACAGGGGGCATAACTGAAGCTTTCTTT. This sequence encodes CASRWTGGITEAFF.

The chain uses TRBV9 and TRBJ2-7, with 8 nucleotides matching TRBD2. The trim removed 0 bases at V and 2 bases at J, leaving 7 bases unmatched. Germline V gives CDR1 SGDLS, CDR2 YYNGEE. The length of the CDR3 is 16 residues. The DNA for the CDR3 is TGTGCCAGCAGCGTAGGGGTAACTAGCGGCACCTACGAGCAGTACTTC. Translated: CASSVGVTSGTYEQYF.

The chain uses TRBV7-9 and TRBJ2-1; no clear D gene. Germline assignment: CDR1 SEHNR and CDR2 FQNEAQ (reference sequence). This CDR3 has 13 residues. V was trimmed by 1 base and J by 8 bases, leaving 9 bases between them. CDR3 nucleotide sequence: TGTGCCAGCAGCTTAGTGTCAGAGGATGAGCAGTTCTTC. Amino acid sequence: CASSLVSEDEQFF.

CDR3 coding DNA: TGTGCCTGGGAGGGTGAAATCACCTACGAGCAGTACTTC. It specifies CAWEGEITYEQYF. The V and J genes are TRBV30 and TRBJ2-7; maybe TRBD2 (5 bases). Trimming left V 5 bases short and J 2 bases short, with 13 bases between. The CDR3 contains 13 residues. Germline CDR1 and CDR2: GTSNPN and SVGIG (reference sequence).

The genes are TRBV7-3 and TRBJ1-2; TRBD1 matches 8 bases. Germline trimming cut 5 bases from V and 3 bases from J; bases unmatched to any gene: 8. Per germline, CDR1 SGHTA and CDR2 FQGTGA. CDR3 length: 15 residues. The CDR3 sequence: CASSQYSTGDYGYTF. CDR3 coding DNA: TGTGCCAGCAGCCAGTATTCGACAGGGGACTATGGCTACACCTTC.

The chain uses TRBV29-1 and TRBJ1-1; 9 bases match TRBD1. Per germline, CDR1 SQVTM and CDR2 ANQGSEA. V lost 7 bases, J lost 4 bases, and 7 bases stayed unmatched. CDR3 size: 13 residues. CDR3 in amino acids: CSGGQGRGTEAFF. As DNA, the CDR3 is TGCAGCGGGGGACAGGGAAGGGGCACTGAAGCTTTCTTT.

The chain is built from TRBV4-3 and TRBJ2-1; 12 bases align to TRBD1. J was trimmed by 8 bases and V by 2 bases; bases with no gene match: 10. This CDR3 has 17 amino acids. Germline CDR1 is LGHNA and CDR2 is YSLEER. The CDR3 spells CASSQPLLGQGAYEQFF. CDR3 DNA: TGCGCCAGCAGCCAACCTCTTTTGGGACAGGGGGCCTATGAGCAGTTCTTC.

CDR3 nucleotide sequence: TGTGCCAGCAGCCCCTCAGCCCCGACAGGTCCCTATGGCTACACCTTC. This codes for CASSPSAPTGPYGYTF. V is TRBV9 and J is TRBJ1-2, with TRBD1 as a possible D gene (6 bases). V gave up 4 bases and J gave up 4 bases, with 20 bases separating them. Germline V gene data show CDR1 as SGDLS and CDR2 as YYNGEE. The CDR3 is 16 residues long.

This clone was counted between two and nine times. The CDR3 loop is CASSPGRGSPLHF. Here the CDR3 DNA reads TGTGCCAGCAGCCCCGGGAGGGGCTCACCCCTCCACTTT. This sequence joins TRBV14 and TRBJ1-6, with D possibly matching TRBD1 (5 bases). CDR1 is SGHDN and CDR2 is FVKESK in the germline V gene. This CDR3 has 13 amino acids. V dropped 4 bases and J dropped 10 bases, with 11 bases sitting between them.

This chain connects TRBV13 to TRBJ1-1; D not resolved. This CDR3 has 12 residues. The ends were cut back, 4 bases at V and 2 bases at J, with 5 bases in the middle. The germline V gene has CDR1 PRHDT and CDR2 FYEKMQ (reference sequence). CDR3 coding DNA: TGTGCCAGCAGCTCGGGAAACACTGAAGCTTTCTTT. Protein: CASSSGNTEAFF.

The rearrangement links TRBV30 to TRBJ2-1; TRBD1 aligns across 7 bases. The trim removed 2 bases at V and 0 bases at J, leaving 13 bases unmatched. CDR3 length: 18 residues. Germline-derived CDR1 and CDR2 are GTSNPN and SVGIG (reference sequence). The CDR3 nucleotides read TGTGCCTGGAGTCCTCCAGGGCGGGCAGGGGGCTCCTACAATGAGCAGTTCTTC. This gives the protein CAWSPPGRAGGSYNEQFF.

The V call is TRBV4-3, the J call TRBJ2-7, with D maybe TRBD1 (6 bases). The V and J ends lost 0 bases and 4 bases respectively, with 13 bases between them. CDR3 length equals 15 residues. Germline CDR1 reads LGHNA; CDR2 reads YSLEER. CDR3 loop: CASSQDRTVGYEQYF. CDR3 nucleotide sequence: TGCGCCAGCAGCCAAGATCGGACAGTCGGGTACGAGCAGTACTTC.

V gene TRBV5-1 combines with J gene TRBJ2-2; 7 nucleotides match TRBD1. Germline lookup yields CDR1 SGHRS and CDR2 YFSETQ. The CDR3 consists of 17 residues. Trimming at V came to 0 bases and at J to 0 bases, leaving 5 bases not matched to a gene. CDR3 sequence: CASSLVAGGSNTGELFF. DNA of the CDR3: TGCGCCAGCAGCTTGGTGGCAGGGGGTTCGAACACCGGGGAGCTGTTTTTT. Together with reference TRBV5-1 and TRBJ2-2, the CDR3 gives the full variable domain: KAGVTQTPRYLIKTRGQQVTLSCSPISGHRSVSWYQQTPGQGLQFLFEYFSETQRNKGNFPGRFSGRQFSNSRSEMNVSTLELGDSALYLCASSLVAGGSNTGELFFGEGSRLTVL.

The rearrangement links TRBV4-2 to TRBJ1-1; D remains ambiguous. Germline V lookup: CDR1 LGHNA, CDR2 YNFKEQ. Trimming cost V 4 bases and J 5 bases, with 8 bases left between them. This CDR3 is built from 12 residues. The CDR3 nucleotides read TGTGCCAGCAGCCCAGGTGGGACTGAAGCTTTCTTT. It codes for CASSPGGTEAFF.

This clone came up a few times. V usage is TRBV30 and J usage is TRBJ1-1; D not certain. Germline-derived CDR1 and CDR2 are GTSNPN and SVGIG (reference sequence). The ends were cut back, 1 base at V and 1 base at J, with 4 bases in the middle. The CDR3 contains 12 residues. The DNA of the CDR3 is TGTGCCTGGAGTGCCCAGAACACTGAAGCTTTCTTT. It encodes CAWSAQNTEAFF. The whole variable domain, remainder taken from reference TRBV30 and TRBJ1-1, is SQTIHQWPATLVQPVGSPLSLECTVEGTSNPNLYWYRQAAGRGLQLLFYSVGIGQISSEVPQNLSASRPQDRQFILSSKKLLLSDSGFYLCAWSAQNTEAFFGQGTRLTVV.

This chain connects TRBV11-2 to TRBJ2-3; 14 bases fit TRBD2. V shed 1 base and J 10 bases; nucleotides not matched to a gene: 13. CDR1 is SGHAT, CDR2 FQNNGV, per germline. This CDR3 contains 18 residues. The CDR3 sequence is CASSLGGTSGGPLLSQYF. The CDR3 DNA reads TGTGCCAGCAGCTTAGGGGGGACTAGCGGGGGCCCTTTACTGTCGCAGTATTTT.

This chain links TRBV4-1 with TRBJ2-2; no definite D call. The CDR3 is 17 amino acids. V was clipped by 0 bases and J by 5 bases, with 16 bases between them. In germline, CDR1 is MGHRA, CDR2 YSYEKL. The CDR3 region is CASSQESSIAWTGELFF. The CDR3 DNA reads TGCGCCAGCAGCCAAGAAAGCTCAATTGCATGGACCGGGGAGCTGTTTTTT.

The chain has TRBV19 and TRBJ2-3; no firm D call. CDR3 length: 14 residues. Trimming shortened V by 3 bases and J by 2 bases, and 9 bases separated the two germline ends. Germline V gene sequence: CDR1 LNHDA, CDR2 SQIVND (reference sequence). The CDR3 loop reads CASSIDRLTDTQYF. The DNA for the CDR3 is TGTGCCAGTAGTATCGACCGACTCACAGATACGCAGTATTTT.

There are a few counts of this clone. The CDR3 region has the DNA TGTGCCAGCAGTAGCATCCACACTGAAGCTTTCTTT. Translating it yields CASSSIHTEAFF. The chain joins TRBV6-5 to TRBJ1-1; D is ambiguous. Germline CDR1 MNHEY, CDR2 SVGAGI. Deletions cut 5 bases from V and 3 bases from J, with 7 bases between. CDR3 length: 12 residues.

CDR3 DNA: TGCGCCAGCAGCCAAGGACGGGGCATCGGGACAGGGACCTACTATGGCTACACCTTC. This sequence encodes CASSQGRGIGTGTYYGYTF. The V call is TRBV4-1, the J call TRBJ1-2; 9 bases are a match to TRBD1. V gave up 1 base and J gave up 3 bases; unmatched junction bases: 15. Germline loops: CDR1 MGHRA, CDR2 YSYEKL. The CDR3 loop spans 19 amino acids.

This sequence joins TRBV20-1 and TRBJ1-1, with TRBD1 matching 9 bases. The germline CDR1 and CDR2 sequences are DFQATT and SNEGSKA (reference sequence). This CDR3 spans 11 amino acids. V shed 6 bases and J 11 bases; nucleotides not matched to a gene: 7. The CDR3 loop is CSAPNRGHAFF. CDR3 nucleotide sequence: TGCAGTGCACCAAACAGGGGGCACGCTTTCTTT.